This TCR beta chain comes out of a study of blood T cell repertoires in COVID-19. About the study: Donors in the United States, Italy and Spain gave samples during acute or convalescent COVID-19. T cells, B-cell-depleted T cells, or PBMCs provided the cDNA or gDNA that served as material.

Under the authors' procedure: Estimation of nucleated cell counts relied on the amplification of reference gene primers. Sequencing used immunoSEQ multiplex PCR; TCRdb keeps in-frame clones, though not all of them. V, J and clone size reflect that table, while D and trimming were determined from the DNA. The data show 80,000 to 90,000 clones, 70% to 90% seen once. Germline CDR1 and CDR2: SGHTS and YDEGEE. V was clipped by 0 bases and J by 2 bases, with 8 bases between them. This CDR3 is 14 amino acids long. The V call is TRBV5-8, the J call TRBJ1-1; D call uncertain. The receptor was isolated from a man aged 55 to 69 with acute or convalescent COVID-19. The sample taken for sequencing was peripheral blood. The CDR3 nucleotides read TGTGCCAGCAGCTTGGAGCGGGTCAACACTGAAGCTTTCTTT. Amino acid sequence: CASSLERVNTEAFF.